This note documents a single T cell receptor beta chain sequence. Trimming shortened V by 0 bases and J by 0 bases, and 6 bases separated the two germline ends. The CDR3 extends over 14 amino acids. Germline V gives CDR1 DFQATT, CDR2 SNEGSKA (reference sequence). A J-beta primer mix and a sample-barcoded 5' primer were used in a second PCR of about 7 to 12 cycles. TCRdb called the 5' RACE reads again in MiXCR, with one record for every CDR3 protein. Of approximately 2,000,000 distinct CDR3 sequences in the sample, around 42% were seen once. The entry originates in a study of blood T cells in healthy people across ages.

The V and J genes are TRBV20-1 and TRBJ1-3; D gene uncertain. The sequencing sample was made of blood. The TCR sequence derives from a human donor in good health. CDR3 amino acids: CSARDASSGNTIYF. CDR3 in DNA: TGCAGTGCTAGAGACGCCAGCTCTGGAAACACCATATATTTT.